This T cell receptor beta chain emerged from a study of identical twins. Study-level points and caveats: The study found that models underestimated out-of-frame TCR alpha sharing in monozygotic twins.

As for this clonotype: Its antigen remains unknown.

Template switching added a universal primer site, and cDNA bore unique molecular identifiers. TCRdb re-called the 5' RACE reads through MiXCR, storing one row per CDR3 protein. The sample records approximately 350,000 distinct CDR3 sequences, roughly 12% being singletons. Healthy Caucasians provided all donations. This CDR3 region has 13 residues. Unmatched junction bases numbered 5, after V lost 5 bases and J lost 7 bases. The germline gives CDR1 MDHEN, CDR2 SYDVKM. This sample was shared with a second study, whose subject was yellow fever vaccine responses in identical twins.

What was sequenced was CD8+ T cells sorted from blood. This clonotype was sampled from a woman between 18 and 29 years old in good health. This chain connects TRBV28 to TRBJ1-2; 9 bases are shared with TRBD1. The CDR3 reads CASSDTGGLGYTF. The CDR3 DNA follows: TGTGCCAGCAGTGACACAGGGGGCCTTGGCTACACCTTC.